One T cell receptor beta chain is described in this entry. Its cognate antigen is unknown. This CDR3 has 15 residues. Per the germline V gene, CDR1 is GTSNPN and CDR2 is SVGIG (reference sequence). Trimming stripped 4 bases from V and 0 bases from J, with 13 bases between. Produced via immunoSEQ multiplex PCR; TCRdb's table is partial and in-frame only. The sample comprises about 120,000 clones, 85% to 95% of which are singletons, and approximately 1% rests with the top ten. These data are taken from a study of graft-versus-host responses after intestinal transplantation. Study results and limitations: Recipient-marrow GvH clones were detected, some having first appeared in ileum or blood.

The chain has TRBV30 and TRBJ2-1, with D maybe TRBD2 (6 bases). The clonotype comes from a human donor who was the organ donor for an intestinal transplant. The sequences come from unstimulated CD8+ T cells sorted from spleen or lymph node cells, collected before transplant. CDR3 in amino acids: CAWTAGGASYNEQFF. CDR3 sequence (DNA): TGTGCCTGGACTGCCGGGGGAGCCTCCTACAATGAGCAGTTCTTC.